This T cell receptor (beta chain) derives from a study of shared clonotypes between healthy human individuals. The CDR3 is made up of 14 amino acids. From germline, CDR1 is SGHTA and CDR2 FQGTGA. Trimming removed 6 bases from V and 6 bases from J; junction bases left unmatched: 9. The method was immunoSEQ multiplex PCR; TCRdb's version includes in-frame clones alone and lacks a portion of them. Of about 1 million clones in the sample, 65% to 75% were seen once. This clone was recorded a few times. The sequence was obtained from a man aged 18 to 35 in good health. The source material was memory CD4+ T cells sorted from blood. Subset given: CD45RA-negative fraction. The chain recombines TRBV7-3 with TRBJ2-7, with 9 bases identical to TRBD1. The CDR3 DNA follows: TGTGCCAGCAGTTCGACAGGGGGAACGGTCGAGCAGTACTTC. This sequence encodes CASSSTGGTVEQYF.